The T cell receptor (beta chain) under discussion was sequenced for a study of blood T cell repertoires in COVID-19. Repertoires were generated with immunoSEQ multiplex PCR, while TCRdb's copy carries only in-frame clones and drops some. Of approximately 260,000 clones listed, less than 90% are singletons. Germline lookup yields CDR1 LNHNV and CDR2 YYDKDF (reference sequence). The CDR3 runs 15 residues. V was pared by 0 bases and J by 2 bases, with 11 bases between. The V call is TRBV15, the J call TRBJ2-7; TRBD1 might be the D (6 bases). The receptor was isolated from a man aged 60-69 years who had recovered from COVID-19. The sequenced material came from peripheral blood. The CDR3 reads CATSREYREPYEQYF. CDR3 sequence (DNA): TGTGCCACCAGCAGAGAATACAGGGAACCCTACGAGCAGTACTTC.